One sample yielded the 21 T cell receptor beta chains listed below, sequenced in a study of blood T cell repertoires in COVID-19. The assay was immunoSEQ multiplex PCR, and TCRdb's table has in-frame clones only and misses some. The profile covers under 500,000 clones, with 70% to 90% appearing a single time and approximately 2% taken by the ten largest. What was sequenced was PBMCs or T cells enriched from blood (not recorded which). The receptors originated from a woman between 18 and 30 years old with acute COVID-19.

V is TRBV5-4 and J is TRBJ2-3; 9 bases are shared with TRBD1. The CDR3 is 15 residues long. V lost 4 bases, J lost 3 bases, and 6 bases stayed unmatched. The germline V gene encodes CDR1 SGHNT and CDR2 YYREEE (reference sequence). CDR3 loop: CASSQEGTGTDTQYF. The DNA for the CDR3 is TGTGCCAGCAGCCAGGAGGGGACAGGGACAGATACGCAGTATTTT.

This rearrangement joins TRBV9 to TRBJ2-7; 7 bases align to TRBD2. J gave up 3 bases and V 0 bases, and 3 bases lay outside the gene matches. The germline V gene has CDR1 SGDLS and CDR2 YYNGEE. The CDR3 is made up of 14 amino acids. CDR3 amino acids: CASSVVQRGYEQYF. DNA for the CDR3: TGTGCCAGCAGCGTAGTTCAGCGGGGCTACGAGCAGTACTTC.

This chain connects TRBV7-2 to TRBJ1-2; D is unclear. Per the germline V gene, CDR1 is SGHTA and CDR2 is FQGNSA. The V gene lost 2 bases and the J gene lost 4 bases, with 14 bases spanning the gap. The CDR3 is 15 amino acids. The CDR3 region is CASSLRPGEGYGYTF. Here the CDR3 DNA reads TGTGCCAGCAGCTTACGACCCGGGGAAGGCTATGGCTACACCTTC.

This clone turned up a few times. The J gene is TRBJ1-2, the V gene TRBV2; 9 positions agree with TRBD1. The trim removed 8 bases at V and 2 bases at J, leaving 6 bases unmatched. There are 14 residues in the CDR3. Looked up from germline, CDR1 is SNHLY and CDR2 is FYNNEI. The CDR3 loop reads CASDGTGNNYGYTF. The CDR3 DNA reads TGTGCCAGCGATGGGACAGGGAACAACTATGGCTACACCTTC.

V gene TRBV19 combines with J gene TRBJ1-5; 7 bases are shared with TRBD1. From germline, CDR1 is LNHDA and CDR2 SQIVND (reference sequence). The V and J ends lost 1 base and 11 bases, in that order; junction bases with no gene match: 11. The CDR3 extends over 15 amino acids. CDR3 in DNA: TGTGCCAGTAGTATAGGAGGGGGCGCCGGGGGAGCCCAGCATTTT. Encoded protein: CASSIGGGAGGAQHF.

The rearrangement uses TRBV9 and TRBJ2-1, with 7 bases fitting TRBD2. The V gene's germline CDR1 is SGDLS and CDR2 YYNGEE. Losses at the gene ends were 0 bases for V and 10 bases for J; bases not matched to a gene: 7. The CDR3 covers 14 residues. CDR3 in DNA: TGTGCCAGCAGCGTAGGAGGGAGGGCCCGAGAGCAGTTCTTC. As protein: CASSVGGRAREQFF.

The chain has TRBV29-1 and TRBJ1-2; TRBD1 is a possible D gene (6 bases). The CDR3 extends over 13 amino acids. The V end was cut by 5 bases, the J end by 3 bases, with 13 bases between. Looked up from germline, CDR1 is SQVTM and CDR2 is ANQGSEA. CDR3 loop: CSVWAGDYYGYTF. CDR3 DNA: TGCAGCGTTTGGGCAGGGGATTACTATGGCTACACCTTC.

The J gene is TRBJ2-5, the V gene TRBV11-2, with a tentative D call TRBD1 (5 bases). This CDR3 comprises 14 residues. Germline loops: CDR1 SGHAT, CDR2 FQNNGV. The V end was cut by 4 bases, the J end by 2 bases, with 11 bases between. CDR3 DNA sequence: TGTGCCAGCAGCTCCTGGGGCGATCAAGAGACCCAGTACTTC. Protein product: CASSSWGDQETQYF.

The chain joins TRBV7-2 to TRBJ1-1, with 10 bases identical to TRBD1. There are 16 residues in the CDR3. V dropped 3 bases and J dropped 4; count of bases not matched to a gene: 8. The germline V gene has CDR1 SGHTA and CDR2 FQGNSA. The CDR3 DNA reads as TGTGCCAGCAGCTTTGGGGACAGGGGAGCGGGCACTGAAGCTTTCTTT. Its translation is CASSFGDRGAGTEAFF. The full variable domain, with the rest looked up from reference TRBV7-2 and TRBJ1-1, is GAGVSQSPSNKVTEKGKDVELRCDPISGHTALYWYRQSLGQGLEFLIYFQGNSAPDKSGLPSDRFSAERTGGSVSTLTIQRTQQEDSAVYLCASSFGDRGAGTEAFFGQGTRLTVV.

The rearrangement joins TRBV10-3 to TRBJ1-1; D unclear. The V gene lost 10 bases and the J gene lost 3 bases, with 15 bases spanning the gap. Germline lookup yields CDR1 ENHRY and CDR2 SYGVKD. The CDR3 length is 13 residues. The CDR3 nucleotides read TGTGCCACCCTCGCCACGAGGGACACTGAAGCTTTCTTT. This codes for CATLATRDTEAFF.

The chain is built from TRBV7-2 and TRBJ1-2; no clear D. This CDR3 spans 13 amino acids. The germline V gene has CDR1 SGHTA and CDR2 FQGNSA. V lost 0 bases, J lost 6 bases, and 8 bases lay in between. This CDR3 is CASSLAGGDGYTF. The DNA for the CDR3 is TGTGCCAGCAGCTTAGCCGGCGGGGATGGCTACACCTTC.

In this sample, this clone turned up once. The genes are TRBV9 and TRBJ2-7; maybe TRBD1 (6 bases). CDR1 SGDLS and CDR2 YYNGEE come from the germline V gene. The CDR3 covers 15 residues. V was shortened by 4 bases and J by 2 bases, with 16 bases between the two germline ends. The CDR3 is CASSLQGRGTYEQYF. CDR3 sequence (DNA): TGTGCCAGCAGCCTACAGGGCAGGGGAACCTACGAGCAGTACTTC.

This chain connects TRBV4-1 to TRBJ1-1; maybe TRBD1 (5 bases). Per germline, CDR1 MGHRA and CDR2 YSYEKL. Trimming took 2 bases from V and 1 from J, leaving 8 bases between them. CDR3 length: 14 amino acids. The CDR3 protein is CASSQHGGNTEAFF. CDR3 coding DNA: TGCGCCAGCAGCCAACACGGGGGGAACACTGAAGCTTTCTTT.

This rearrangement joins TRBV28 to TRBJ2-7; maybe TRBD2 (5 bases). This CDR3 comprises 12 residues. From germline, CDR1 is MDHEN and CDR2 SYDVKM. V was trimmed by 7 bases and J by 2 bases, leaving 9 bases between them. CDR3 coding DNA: TGTGCCAGCAAGGAGAGGGCCTACGAGCAGTACTTC. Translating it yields CASKERAYEQYF.

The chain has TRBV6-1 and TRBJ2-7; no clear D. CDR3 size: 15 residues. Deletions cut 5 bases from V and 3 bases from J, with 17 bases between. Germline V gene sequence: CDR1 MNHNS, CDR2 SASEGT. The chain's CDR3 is CASSTPLGKIYEQYF. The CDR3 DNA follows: TGTGCCAGCAGTACCCCGCTAGGCAAAATCTACGAGCAGTACTTC.

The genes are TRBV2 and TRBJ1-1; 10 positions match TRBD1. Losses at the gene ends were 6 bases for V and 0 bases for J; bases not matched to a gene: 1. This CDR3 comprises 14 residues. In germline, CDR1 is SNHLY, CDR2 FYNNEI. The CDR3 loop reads CASRGTGVNTEAFF. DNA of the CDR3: TGTGCCAGCAGGGGGACAGGGGTGAACACTGAAGCTTTCTTT.

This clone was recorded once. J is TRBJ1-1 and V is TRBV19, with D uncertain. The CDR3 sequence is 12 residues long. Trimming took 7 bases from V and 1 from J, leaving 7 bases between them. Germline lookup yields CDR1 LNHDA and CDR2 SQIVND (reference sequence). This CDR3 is CASNSGNTEAFF. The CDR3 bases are TGTGCCAGTAATTCCGGGAACACTGAAGCTTTCTTT.

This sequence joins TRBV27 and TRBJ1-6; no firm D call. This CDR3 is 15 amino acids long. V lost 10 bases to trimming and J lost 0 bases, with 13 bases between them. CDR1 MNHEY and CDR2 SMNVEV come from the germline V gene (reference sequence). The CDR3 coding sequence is TGTGCCACCTCACCTAAATCCTCCTATAATTCACCCCTCCACTTT. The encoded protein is CATSPKSSYNSPLHF.

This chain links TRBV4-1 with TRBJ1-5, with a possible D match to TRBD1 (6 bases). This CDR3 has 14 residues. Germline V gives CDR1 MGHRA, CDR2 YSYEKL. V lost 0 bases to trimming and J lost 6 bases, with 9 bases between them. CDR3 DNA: TGCGCCAGCAGCCAAGACCCACAGGGTCAGCCCCAGCATTTT. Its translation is CASSQDPQGQPQHF.

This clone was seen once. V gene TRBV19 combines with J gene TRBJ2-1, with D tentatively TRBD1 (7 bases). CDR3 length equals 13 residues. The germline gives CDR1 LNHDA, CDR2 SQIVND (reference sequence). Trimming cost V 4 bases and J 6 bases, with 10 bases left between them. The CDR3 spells CASSSQGGNEQFF. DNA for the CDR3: TGTGCCAGTAGTAGCCAGGGGGGCAATGAGCAGTTCTTC.

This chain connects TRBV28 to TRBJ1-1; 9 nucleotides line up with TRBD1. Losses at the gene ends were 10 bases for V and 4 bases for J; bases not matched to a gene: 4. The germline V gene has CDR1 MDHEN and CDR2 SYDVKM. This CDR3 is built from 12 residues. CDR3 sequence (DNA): TGTGCCACCACAGGGGGCCCCACTGAAGCTTTCTTT. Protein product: CATTGGPTEAFF. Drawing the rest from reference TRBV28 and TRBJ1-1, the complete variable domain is DVKVTQSSRYLVKRTGEKVFLECVQDMDHENMFWYRQDPGLGLRLIYFSYDVKMKEKGDIPEGYSVSREKKERFSLILESASTNQTSMYLCATTGGPTEAFFGQGTRLTVV.